This note documents a single TCR beta chain sequence. Antigen specificity is unknown. The V gene's germline CDR1 is MNHEY and CDR2 SVGAGI. The CDR3 totals 15 residues. V lost 5 bases to trimming and J lost 4 bases; unmatched junction nucleotides: 6. This table comes from immunoSEQ multiplex PCR, and its TCRdb copy is limited to in-frame clones, with some not included. The table lists about 160,000 clones, about nine tenths of them singletons, with 4% to 5% in the top ten. This entry is derived from a study of cytomegalovirus exposure and HLA in healthy donors. General study points: There were approximately 150 TCR beta chains listed as cytomegalovirus-associated.

The clonotype was recovered from a man aged 18 to 29 in good health and CMV-seropositive. Sample: PBMCs. The chain uses TRBV6-5 and TRBJ2-3, with 10 bases matching TRBD2. The chain's CDR3 is CASSGTAGGPDTQYF. The CDR3 DNA sequence: TGTGCCAGCAGTGGGACAGCGGGAGGGCCAGATACGCAGTATTTT.